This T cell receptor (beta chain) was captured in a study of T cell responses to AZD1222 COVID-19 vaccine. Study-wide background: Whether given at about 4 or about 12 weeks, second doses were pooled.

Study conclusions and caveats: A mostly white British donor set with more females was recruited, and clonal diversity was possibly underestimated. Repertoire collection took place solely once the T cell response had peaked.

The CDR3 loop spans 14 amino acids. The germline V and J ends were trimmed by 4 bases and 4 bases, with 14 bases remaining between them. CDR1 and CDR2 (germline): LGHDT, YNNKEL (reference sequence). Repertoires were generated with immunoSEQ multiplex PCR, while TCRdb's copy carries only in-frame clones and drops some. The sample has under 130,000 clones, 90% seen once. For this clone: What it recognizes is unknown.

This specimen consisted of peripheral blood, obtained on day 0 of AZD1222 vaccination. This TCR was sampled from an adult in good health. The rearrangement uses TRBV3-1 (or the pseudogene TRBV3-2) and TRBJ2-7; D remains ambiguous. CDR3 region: CASSRRRAVYEQYF. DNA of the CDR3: TGTGCCAGCAGCCGCCGCCGGGCGGTGTACGAGCAGTACTTC.